The T cell receptor beta chain under discussion was sequenced for a study of OX40 agonist ivuxolimab in advanced cancers. For context, the study as a whole: Ivuxolimab was a fully human IgG2 agonistic monoclonal antibody targeting the costimulatory receptor OX40 (CD134). Patients were allowed to have had prior anti-PD-1, anti-PD-L1 or anti-CTLA-4 therapy, and approximately 39% of the dose-escalation patients had been treated with checkpoint inhibitors. The point of sequencing TCRbeta in the periphery was to test whether ivuxolimab changed TCR sequence diversity and drove clonal T-cell expansion. The paper describes the monotherapy dose-escalation part (N ≈ 52 patients) of the phase I trial of ivuxolimab. Intravenous ivuxolimab was administered to patients every 2 weeks at six dose levels: 0.01, 0.1, 0.3, 1.5, 3 and 10 mg/kg. Among the roughly 50 dose-escalation patients, about 20 had hepatocellular carcinoma, around 15 melanoma, 9 renal cell carcinoma and 9 head and neck cancer. In the dose-escalation cohort, 75% to 90% of patients were male, and the mean age was around 65 years with a range of roughly 20 to 80. Three dose-escalation patients achieved partial responses, one with hepatocellular carcinoma and two with cutaneous melanoma.

To sequence the TCRbeta CDR3 region, genomic DNA was isolated from the sorted cells. TCRbeta CDR3 regions were sequenced using the immunoSEQ Assay. TCRdb's version of the immuneACCESS table is confined to in-frame rearrangements and falls short of the full clone set. An unresolved V gene accounts for under half of the shortfall where checked; the remainder is of unknown origin. The sample table records about 98,000 clones; roughly 89% of these occur just once. The ten largest clones capture 0.5% of the sample. What the work shows at the level of the full study, not this receptor alone: In partial responders in the 0.1-3.0 mg/kg groups, normalized peripheral clonal expansion was found to be among the lowest, especially among CD8+ T cells. Low levels of normalized T-cell clonal expansion were also seen in some patients who did not respond. Antigen specificity was not determined for the clonally expanded peripheral T cells. At doses of 0.1 to 3.0 mg/kg, clonal expansion of both CD4+ and CD8+ blood T cells was observed from baseline to week 6. After ivuxolimab, expanded clones were on average more numerous among CD8+ T cells than among CD4+ T cells.

The trial excluded patients who had a history of autoimmune disease or who were on systemic immunosuppression. Peripheral blood for TCR sequencing was collected from all dose cohorts at baseline, on cycle 4 day 1, and on cycle 7 day 1. The samples were taken from a phase I, first-in-human, multicenter, open-label dose-escalation trial of ivuxolimab. Adults with locally advanced or metastatic melanoma, renal cell carcinoma, hepatocellular carcinoma or head and neck squamous cell carcinoma were enrolled in the trial. CD4+ and CD8+ T cells were sorted separately from peripheral blood before TCR sequencing. This clone has a single count. There is no known antigen for this receptor. The junction differs from germline at one of its ends, possibly a read error. CDR1 and CDR2 are drawn from the germline V gene: MNHNS, SASEGT. The CDR3 numbers 14 residues from cysteine through phenylalanine. Of the read, only the CDR3 DNA is kept; its 42 bases are in frame from base 1.

The sample in question was CD4+ or CD8+ T cells sorted from blood, obtained in a trial of the OX40 agonist ivuxolimab. The receptor was derived from an adult with an advanced solid tumor such as melanoma, head and neck, liver or kidney cancer. The chain links TRBV6-1 with TRBJ2-2; the D gene assignment is ambiguous. CDR3 region: CASREDVRSGELFF. The nucleotides read TGTGCCAGCAGAGAAGATGTGAGGTCCGGGGAGCTGTTTTTT.